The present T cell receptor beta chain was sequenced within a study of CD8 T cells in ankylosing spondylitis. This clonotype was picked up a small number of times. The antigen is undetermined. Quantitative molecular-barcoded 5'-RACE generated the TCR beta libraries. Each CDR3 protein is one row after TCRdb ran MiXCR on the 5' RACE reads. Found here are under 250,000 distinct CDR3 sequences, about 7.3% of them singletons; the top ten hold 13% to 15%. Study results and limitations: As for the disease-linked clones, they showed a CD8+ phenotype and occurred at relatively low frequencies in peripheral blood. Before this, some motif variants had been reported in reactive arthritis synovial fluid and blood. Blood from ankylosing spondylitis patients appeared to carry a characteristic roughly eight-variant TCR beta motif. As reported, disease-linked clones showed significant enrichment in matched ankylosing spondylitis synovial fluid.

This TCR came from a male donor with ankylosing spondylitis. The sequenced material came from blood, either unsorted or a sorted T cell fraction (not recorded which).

The CDR3 is CASSPRLGPGNTIYF. In DNA form, the CDR3 reads TGCGCCAGCAGTCCCCGTTTGGGTCCTGGAAACACCATATATTTT. The chain is built from TRBV4-3 and TRBJ1-3; D not certain. V lost 6 bases, J lost 2 bases, and 14 bases lay in between. Germline V CDR1 and CDR2: LGHNA, YSLEER. CDR3 length: 15 residues.